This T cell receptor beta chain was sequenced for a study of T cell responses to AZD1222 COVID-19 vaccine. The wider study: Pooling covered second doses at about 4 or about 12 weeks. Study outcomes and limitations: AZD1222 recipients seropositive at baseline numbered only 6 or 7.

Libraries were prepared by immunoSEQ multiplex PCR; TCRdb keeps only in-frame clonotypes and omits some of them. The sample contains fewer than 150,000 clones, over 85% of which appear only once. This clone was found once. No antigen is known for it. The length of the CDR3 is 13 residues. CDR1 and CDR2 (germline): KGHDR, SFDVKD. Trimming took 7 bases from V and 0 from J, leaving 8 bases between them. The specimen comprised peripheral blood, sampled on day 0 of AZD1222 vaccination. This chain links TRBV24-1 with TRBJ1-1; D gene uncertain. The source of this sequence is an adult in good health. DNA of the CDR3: TGTGCCACCAGCATGGGGATGAACACTGAAGCTTTCTTT. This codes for CATSMGMNTEAFF.